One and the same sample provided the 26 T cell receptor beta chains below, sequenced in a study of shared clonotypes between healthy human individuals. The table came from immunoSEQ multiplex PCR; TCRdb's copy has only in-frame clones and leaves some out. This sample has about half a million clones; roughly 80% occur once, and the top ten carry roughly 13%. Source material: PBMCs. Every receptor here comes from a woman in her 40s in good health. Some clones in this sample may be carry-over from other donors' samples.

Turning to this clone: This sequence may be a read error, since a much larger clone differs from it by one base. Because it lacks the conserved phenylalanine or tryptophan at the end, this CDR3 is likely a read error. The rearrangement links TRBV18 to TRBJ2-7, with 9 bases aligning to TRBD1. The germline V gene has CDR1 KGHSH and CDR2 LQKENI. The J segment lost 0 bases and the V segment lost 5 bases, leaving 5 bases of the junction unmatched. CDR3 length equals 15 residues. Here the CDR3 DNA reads TGTGCCAGCTCAGGGGGACAGGGAAGCTCCTACGAGCAGTACCTC. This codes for CASSGGQGSSYEQYL.

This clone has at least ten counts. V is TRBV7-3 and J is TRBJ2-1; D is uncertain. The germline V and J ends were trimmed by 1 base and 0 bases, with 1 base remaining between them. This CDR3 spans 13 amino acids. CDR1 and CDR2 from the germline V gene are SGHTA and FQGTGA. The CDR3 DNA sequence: TGTGCCAGCAGCTTAAGCTCCTACAATGAGCAGTTCTTC. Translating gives CASSLSSYNEQFF. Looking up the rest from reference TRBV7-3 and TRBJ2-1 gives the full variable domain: GAGVSQTPSNKVTEKGKYVELRCDPISGHTALYWYRQSLGQGPEFLIYFQGTGAADDSGLPNDRFFAVRPEGSVSTLKIQRTERGDSAVYLCASSLSSYNEQFFGPGTRLTVL.

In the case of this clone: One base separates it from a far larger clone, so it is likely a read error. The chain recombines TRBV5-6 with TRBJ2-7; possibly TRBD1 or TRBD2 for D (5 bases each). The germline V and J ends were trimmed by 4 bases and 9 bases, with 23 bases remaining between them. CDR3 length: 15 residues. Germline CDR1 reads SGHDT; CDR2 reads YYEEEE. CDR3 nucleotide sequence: TGTGCCAGCAGCACCTTAGGGACGGCTGACCCAACGCAGTACTTC. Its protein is CASSTLGTADPTQYF.

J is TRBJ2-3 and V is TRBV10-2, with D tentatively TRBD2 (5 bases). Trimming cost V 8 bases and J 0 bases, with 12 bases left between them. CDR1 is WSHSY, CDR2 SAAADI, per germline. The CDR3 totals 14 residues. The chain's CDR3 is CASGLAPSTDTQYF. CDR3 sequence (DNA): TGCGCCAGCGGCCTAGCTCCTAGCACAGATACGCAGTATTTT.

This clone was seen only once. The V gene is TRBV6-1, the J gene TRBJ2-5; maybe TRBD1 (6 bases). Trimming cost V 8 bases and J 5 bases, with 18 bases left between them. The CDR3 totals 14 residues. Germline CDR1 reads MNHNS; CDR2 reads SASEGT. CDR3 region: CASDTGTSKETQYF. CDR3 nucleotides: TGTGCCAGCGATACCGGGACATCCAAGGAGACCCAGTACTTC.

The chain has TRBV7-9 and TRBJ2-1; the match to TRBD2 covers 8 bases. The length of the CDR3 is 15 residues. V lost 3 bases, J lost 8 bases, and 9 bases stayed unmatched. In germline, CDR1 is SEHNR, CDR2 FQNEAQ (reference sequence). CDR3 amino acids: CASSLTGGPLDEQFF. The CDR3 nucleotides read TGTGCCAGCAGCTTGACGGGAGGGCCCCTCGATGAGCAGTTCTTC.

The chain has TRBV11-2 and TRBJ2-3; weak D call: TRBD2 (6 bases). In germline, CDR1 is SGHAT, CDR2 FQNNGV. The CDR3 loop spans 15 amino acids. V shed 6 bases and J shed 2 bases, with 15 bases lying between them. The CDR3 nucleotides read TGTGCCAGCAGTTCAGAGCTAGCGAACACAGATACGCAGTATTTT. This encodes CASSSELANTDTQYF.

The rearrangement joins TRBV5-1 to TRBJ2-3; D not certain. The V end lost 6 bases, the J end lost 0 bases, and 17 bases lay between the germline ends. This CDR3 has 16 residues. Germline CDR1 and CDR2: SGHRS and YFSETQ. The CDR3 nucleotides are TGCGCCAGCATCCTGGGTAGGGCGTCTAGCACAGATACGCAGTATTTT. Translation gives CASILGRASSTDTQYF.

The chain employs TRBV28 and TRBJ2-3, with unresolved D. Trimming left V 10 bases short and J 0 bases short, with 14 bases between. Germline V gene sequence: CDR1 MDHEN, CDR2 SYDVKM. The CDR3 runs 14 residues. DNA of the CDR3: TGTGCCACACTCGCCGCAGGAAGCACAGATACGCAGTATTTT. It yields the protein CATLAAGSTDTQYF.

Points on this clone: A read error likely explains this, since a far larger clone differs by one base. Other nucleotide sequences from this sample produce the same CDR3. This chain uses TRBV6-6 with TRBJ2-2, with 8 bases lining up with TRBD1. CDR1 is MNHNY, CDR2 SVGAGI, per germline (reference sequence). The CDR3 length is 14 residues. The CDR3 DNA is TGTGCTAGCAGTCTAAGACAGGGGACCGGGGAGCTGTTTTTT. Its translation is CASSLRQGTGELFF.

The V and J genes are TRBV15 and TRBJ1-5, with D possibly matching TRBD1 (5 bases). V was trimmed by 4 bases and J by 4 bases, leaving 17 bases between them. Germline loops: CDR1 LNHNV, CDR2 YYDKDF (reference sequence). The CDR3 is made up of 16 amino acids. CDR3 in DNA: TGTGCCACCAGCACCGGGACGGGGAGTAGGAATCAGCCCCAGCATTTT. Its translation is CATSTGTGSRNQPQHF.

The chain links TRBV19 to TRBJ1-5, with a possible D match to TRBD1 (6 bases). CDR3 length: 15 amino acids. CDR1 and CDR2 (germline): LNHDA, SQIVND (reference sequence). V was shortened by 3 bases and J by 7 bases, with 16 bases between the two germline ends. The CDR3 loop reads CASSMRDRQAQPQHF. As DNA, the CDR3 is TGTGCCAGTAGTATGCGAGACAGGCAGGCCCAGCCCCAGCATTTT.

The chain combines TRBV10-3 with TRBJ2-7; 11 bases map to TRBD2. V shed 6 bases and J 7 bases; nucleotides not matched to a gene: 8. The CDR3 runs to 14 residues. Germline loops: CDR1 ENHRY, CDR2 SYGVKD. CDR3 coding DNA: TGTGCCATCAGGACGACTAGCGGGACCCTGGAGCAGTACTTC. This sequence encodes CAIRTTSGTLEQYF.

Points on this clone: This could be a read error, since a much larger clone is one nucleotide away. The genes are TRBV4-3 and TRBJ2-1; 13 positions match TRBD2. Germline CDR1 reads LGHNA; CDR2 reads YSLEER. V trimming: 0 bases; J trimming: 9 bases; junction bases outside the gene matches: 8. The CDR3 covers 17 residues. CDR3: CASSQDWTSGRGVEQFF. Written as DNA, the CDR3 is TGCGCCAGCAGCCAAGATTGGACTAGCGGGAGAGGGGTTGAGCAGTTCTTC.

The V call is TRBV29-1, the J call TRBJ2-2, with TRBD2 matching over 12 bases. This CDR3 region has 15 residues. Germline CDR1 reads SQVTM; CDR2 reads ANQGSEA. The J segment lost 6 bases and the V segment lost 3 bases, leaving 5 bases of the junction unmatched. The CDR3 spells CSVESSGREAGELFF. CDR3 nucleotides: TGCAGCGTTGAGTCTAGCGGGAGGGAGGCCGGGGAGCTGTTTTTT.

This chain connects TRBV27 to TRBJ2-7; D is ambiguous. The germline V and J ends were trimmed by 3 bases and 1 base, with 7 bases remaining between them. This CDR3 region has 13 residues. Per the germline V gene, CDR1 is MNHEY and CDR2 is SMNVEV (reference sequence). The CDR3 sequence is CASSLGKSYEQYF. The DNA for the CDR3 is TGTGCCAGCAGTTTGGGTAAATCCTACGAGCAGTACTTC.

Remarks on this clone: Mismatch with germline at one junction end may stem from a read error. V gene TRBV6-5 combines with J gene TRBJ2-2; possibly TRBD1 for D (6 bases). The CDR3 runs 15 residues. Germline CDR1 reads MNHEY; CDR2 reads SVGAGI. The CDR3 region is CASSDSDRHTGELFF. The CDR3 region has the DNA TGTGCCAGCAGTGACTCGGACAGACACACCGGGGAGCTGTTTTTT.

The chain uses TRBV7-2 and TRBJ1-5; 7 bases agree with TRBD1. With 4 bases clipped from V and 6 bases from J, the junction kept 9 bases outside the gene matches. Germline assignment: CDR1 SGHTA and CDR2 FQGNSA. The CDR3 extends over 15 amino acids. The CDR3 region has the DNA TGTGCCAGCAGCTCCCGAACAGGGGCAGGTCAGCCCCAGCATTTT. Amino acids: CASSSRTGAGQPQHF.

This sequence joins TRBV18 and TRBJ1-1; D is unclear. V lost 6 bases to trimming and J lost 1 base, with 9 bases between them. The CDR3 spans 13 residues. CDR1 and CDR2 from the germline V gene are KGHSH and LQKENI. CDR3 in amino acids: CASSDTPNTEAFF. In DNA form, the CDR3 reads TGTGCCAGCTCTGACACTCCGAACACTGAAGCTTTCTTT.

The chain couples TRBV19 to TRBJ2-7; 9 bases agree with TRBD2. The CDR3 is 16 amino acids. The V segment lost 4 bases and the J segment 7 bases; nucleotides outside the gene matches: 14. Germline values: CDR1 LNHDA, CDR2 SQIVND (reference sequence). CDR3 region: CASSNSAAGGPREQYF. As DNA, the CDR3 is TGTGCCAGTAGTAACTCGGCGGCGGGAGGGCCTCGGGAGCAGTACTTC.

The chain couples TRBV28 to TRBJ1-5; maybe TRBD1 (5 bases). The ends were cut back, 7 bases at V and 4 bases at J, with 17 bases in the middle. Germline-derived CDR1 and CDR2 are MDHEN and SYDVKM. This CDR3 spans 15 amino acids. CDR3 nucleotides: TGTGCCAGCAACCCTTGGGGCAACAGAAATCAGCCCCAGCATTTT. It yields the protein CASNPWGNRNQPQHF.

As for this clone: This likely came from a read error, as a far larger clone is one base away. CDR3 coding DNA: TGTGCCAGCTGTGGGGGAGGCAATCAGCCCCAGCATTTT. As protein: CASCGGGNQPQHF. This chain uses TRBV2 with TRBJ1-5, with a weak D call TRBD1 (5 bases). This CDR3 region has 13 residues. From germline, CDR1 is SNHLY and CDR2 FYNNEI. V lost 8 bases to trimming and J lost 2 bases, with 10 bases between them.

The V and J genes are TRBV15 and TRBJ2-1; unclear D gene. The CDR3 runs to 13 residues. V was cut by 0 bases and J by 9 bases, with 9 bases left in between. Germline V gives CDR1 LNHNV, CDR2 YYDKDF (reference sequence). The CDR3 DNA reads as TGTGCCACCAGCAGAGATTGGAGTCGTGAGCAGTTCTTC. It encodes CATSRDWSREQFF.

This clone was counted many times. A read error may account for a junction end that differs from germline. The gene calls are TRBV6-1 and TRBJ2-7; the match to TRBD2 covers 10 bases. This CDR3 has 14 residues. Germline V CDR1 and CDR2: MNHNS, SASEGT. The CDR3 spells CASSLAGVSHEQYF. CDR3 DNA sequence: TGTGCCAGCAGTCTAGCGGGAGTCTCCCACGAGCAGTACTTC.

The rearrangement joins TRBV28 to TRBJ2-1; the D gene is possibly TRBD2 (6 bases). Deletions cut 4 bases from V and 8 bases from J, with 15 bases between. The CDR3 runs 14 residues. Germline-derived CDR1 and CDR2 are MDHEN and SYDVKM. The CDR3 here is CASSSPAGLDEQFF. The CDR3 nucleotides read TGTGCCAGCAGTTCCCCGGCGGGGTTAGATGAGCAGTTCTTC.

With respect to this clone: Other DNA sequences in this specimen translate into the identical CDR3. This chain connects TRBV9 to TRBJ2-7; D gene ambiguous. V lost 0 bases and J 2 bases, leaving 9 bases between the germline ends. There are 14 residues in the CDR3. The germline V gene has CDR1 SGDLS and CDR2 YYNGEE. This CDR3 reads CASSVGIYPYEQYF. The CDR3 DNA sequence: TGTGCCAGCAGCGTAGGAATTTACCCCTACGAGCAGTACTTC.